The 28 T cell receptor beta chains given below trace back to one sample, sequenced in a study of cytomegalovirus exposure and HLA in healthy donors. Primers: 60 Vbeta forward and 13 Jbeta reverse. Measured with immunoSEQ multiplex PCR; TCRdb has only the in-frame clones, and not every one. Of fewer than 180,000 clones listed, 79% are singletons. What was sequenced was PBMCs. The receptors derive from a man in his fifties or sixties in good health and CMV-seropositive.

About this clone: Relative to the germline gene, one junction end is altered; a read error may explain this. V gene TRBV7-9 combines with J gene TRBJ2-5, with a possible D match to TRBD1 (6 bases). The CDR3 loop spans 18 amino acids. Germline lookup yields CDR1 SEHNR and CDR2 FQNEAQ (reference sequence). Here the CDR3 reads CSSSPRMDSVRGQETQYF. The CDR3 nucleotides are TGTTCCAGCAGCCCGAGGATGGACAGTGTCCGGGGCCAAGAGACCCAGTACTTC. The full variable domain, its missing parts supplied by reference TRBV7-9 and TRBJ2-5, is DTGVSQNPRHKITKRGQNVTFRCDPISEHNRLYWYRQTLGQGPEFLTYFQNEAQLEKSRLLSDRFSAERPKGSFSTLEIQRTEQGDSAMYLCSSSPRMDSVRGQETQYFGPGTRLLVL.

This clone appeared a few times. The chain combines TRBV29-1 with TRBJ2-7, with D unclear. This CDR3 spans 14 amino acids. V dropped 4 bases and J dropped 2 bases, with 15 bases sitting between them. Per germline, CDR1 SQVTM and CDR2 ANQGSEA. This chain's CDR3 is CSVVLTGVPYEQYF. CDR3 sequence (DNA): TGCAGCGTTGTGTTAACGGGTGTCCCCTACGAGCAGTACTTC.

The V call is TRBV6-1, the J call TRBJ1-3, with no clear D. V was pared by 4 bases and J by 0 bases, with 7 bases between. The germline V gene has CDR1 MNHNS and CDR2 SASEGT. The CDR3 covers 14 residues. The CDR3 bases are TGTGCCAGCAGTGTTTTCCTCTCTGGAAACACCATATATTTT. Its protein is CASSVFLSGNTIYF.

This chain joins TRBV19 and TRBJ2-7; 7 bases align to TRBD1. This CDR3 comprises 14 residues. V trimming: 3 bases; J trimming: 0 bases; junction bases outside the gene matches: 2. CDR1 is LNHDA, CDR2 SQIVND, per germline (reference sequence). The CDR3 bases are TGTGCCAGTAGTATCCGGGACAGCTCCTACGAGCAGTACTTC. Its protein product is CASSIRDSSYEQYF.

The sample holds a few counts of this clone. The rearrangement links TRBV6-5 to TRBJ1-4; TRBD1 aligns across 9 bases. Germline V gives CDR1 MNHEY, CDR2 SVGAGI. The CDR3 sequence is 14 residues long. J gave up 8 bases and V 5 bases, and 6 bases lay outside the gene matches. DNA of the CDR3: TGTGCCAGCAGTGAACAGGGGGCCGAAGAAAAACTGTTTTTT. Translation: CASSEQGAEEKLFF.

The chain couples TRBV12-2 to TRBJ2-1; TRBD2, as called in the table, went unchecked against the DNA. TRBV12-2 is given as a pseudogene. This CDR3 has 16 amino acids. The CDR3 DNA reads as TGTGCAAGTCGCTTCGCGGGGGAACGCGCCTACAATGAGCAGTTCTTC. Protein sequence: CASRFAGERAYNEQFF.

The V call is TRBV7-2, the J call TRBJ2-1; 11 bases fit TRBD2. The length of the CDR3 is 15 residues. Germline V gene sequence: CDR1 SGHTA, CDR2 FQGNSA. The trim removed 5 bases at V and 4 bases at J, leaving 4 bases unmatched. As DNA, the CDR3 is TGTGCCAGCAGCCGGGGACTAGCGGTATACAATGAGCAGTTCTTC. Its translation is CASSRGLAVYNEQFF. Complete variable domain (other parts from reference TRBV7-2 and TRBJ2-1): GAGVSQSPSNKVTEKGKDVELRCDPISGHTALYWYRQSLGQGLEFLIYFQGNSAPDKSGLPSDRFSAERTGGSVSTLTIQRTQQEDSAVYLCASSRGLAVYNEQFFGPGTRLTVL.

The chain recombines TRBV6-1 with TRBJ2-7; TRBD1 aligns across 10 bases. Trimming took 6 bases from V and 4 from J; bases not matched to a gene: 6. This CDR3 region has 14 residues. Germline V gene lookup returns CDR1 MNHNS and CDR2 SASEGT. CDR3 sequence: CASSPDRGFYEQYF. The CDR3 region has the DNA TGTGCCAGCAGCCCGGACAGGGGGTTTTACGAGCAGTACTTC.

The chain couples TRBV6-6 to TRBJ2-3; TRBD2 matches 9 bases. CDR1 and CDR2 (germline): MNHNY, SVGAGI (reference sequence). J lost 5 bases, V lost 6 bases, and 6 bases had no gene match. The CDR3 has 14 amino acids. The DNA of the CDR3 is TGTGCCAGCAGGGTAGCGGGAGTTGTAGATACGCAGTATTTT. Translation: CASRVAGVVDTQYF.

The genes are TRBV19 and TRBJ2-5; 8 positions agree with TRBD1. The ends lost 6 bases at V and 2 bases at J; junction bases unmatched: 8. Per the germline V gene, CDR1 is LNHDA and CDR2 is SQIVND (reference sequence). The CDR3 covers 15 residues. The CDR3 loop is CASRGYGTGQETQYF. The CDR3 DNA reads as TGTGCCAGTAGAGGCTATGGGACAGGACAAGAGACCCAGTACTTC.

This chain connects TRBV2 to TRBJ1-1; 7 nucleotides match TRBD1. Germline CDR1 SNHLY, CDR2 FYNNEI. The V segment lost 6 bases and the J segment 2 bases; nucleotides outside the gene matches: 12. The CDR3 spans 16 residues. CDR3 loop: CASSEGPGQQNTEAFF. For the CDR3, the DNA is TGTGCCAGCAGCGAGGGTCCGGGACAGCAAAACACTGAAGCTTTCTTT. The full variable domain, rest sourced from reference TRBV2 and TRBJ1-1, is EPEVTQTPSHQVTQMGQEVILRCVPISNHLYFYWYRQILGQKVEFLVSFYNNEISEKSEIFDDQFSVERPDGSNFTLKIRSTKLEDSAMYFCASSEGPGQQNTEAFFGQGTRLTVV.

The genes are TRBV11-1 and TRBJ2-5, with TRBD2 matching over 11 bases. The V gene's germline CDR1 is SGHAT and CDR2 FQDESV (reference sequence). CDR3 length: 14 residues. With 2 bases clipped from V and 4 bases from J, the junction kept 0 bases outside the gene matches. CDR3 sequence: CASSLTSGRETQYF. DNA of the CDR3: TGTGCCAGCAGCTTAACTAGCGGGAGAGAGACCCAGTACTTC.

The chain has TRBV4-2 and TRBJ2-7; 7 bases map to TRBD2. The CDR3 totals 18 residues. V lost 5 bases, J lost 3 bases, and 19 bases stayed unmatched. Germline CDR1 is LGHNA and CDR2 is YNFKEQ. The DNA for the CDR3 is TGTGCCAGCAGCTTAAGGGTAGGAGTAGCGGGCGACTTCTACGAGCAGTACTTC. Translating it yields CASSLRVGVAGDFYEQYF.

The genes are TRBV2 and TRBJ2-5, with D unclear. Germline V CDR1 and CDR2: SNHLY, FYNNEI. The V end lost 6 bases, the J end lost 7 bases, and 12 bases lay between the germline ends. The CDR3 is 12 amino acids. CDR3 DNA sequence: TGTGCCAGCAGGTTGGGTCCGGGGACCCAGTACTTC. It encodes CASRLGPGTQYF.

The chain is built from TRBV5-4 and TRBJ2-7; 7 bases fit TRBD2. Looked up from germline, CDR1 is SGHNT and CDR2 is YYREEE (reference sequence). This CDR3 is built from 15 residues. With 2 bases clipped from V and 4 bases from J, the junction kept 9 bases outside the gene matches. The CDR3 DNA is TGTGCCAGCAGCTTTGGTGGCGGGAGAGGGTACGAGCAGTACTTC. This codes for CASSFGGGRGYEQYF.

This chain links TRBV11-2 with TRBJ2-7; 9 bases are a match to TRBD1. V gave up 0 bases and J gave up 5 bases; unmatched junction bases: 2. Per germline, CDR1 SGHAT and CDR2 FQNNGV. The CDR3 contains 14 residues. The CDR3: CASSLEQGADEQYF. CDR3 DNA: TGTGCCAGCAGCTTAGAACAGGGGGCCGACGAGCAGTACTTC.

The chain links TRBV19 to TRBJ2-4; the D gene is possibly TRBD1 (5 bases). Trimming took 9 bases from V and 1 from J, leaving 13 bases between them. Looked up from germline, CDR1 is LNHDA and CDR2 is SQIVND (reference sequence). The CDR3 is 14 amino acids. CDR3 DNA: TGTGCCAGACACCAGGGTTCGGCCAAAAACATTCAGTACTTC. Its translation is CARHQGSAKNIQYF.

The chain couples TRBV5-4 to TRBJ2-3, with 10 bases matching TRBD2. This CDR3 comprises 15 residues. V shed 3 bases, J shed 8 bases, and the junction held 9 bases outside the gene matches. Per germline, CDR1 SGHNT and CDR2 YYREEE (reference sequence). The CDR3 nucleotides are TGTGCCAGCAGCTCCAAAGAGCGGGAGGGGGCTACGCAGTATTTT. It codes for CASSSKEREGATQYF.

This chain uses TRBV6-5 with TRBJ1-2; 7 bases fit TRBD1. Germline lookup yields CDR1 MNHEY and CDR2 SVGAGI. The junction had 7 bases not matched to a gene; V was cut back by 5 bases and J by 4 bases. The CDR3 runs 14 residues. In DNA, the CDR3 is TGTGCCAGCAGTGACCCGACAGGGACCTATGGCTACACCTTC. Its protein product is CASSDPTGTYGYTF.

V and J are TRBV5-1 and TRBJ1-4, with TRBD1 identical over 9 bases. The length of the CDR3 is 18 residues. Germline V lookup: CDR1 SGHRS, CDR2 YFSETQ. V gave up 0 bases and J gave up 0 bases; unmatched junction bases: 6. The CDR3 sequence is CASSLAQRTGATNEKLFF. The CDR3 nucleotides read TGCGCCAGCAGCTTGGCCCAAAGGACAGGGGCAACTAATGAAAAACTGTTTTTT.

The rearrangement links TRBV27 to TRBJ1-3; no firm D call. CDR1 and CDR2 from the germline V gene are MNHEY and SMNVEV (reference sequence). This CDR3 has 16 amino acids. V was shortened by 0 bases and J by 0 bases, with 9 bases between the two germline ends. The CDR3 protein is CASSLSGRISGNTIYF. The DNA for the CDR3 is TGTGCCAGCAGTTTATCCGGCAGGATCTCTGGAAACACCATATATTTT.

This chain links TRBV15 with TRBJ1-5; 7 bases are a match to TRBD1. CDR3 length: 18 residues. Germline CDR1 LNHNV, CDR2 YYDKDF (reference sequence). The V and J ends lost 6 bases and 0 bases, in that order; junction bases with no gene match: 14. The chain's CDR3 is CATRPGLQGEYSNQPQHF. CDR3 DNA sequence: TGTGCCACCAGGCCGGGTCTCCAGGGGGAGTATAGCAATCAGCCCCAGCATTTT.

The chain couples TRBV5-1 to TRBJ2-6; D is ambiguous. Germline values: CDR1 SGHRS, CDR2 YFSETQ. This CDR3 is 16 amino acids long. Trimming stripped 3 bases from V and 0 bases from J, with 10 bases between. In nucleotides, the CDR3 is TGCGCCAGCAGCTCCCGACCGGGCTCTGGGGCCAACGTCCTGACTTTC. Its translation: CASSSRPGSGANVLTF.

Here the CDR3 reads CASSSTRSREDTQYF. The CDR3 DNA reads as TGTGCCAGCAGTTCGACTCGCTCACGGGAAGATACGCAGTATTTT. The chain recombines TRBV28 with TRBJ2-3; a possible D gene is TRBD2 (5 bases). Germline V gives CDR1 MDHEN, CDR2 SYDVKM. CDR3 size: 15 residues. Trimming took 4 bases from V and 5 from J, leaving 16 bases between them.

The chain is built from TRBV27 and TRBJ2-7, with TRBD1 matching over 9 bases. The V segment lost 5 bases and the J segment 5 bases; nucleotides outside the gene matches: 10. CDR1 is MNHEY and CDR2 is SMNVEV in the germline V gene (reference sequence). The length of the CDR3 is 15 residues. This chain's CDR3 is CASSDRDRESNEQYF. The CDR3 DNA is TGTGCCAGCAGTGACCGGGACAGGGAGTCGAACGAGCAGTACTTC.

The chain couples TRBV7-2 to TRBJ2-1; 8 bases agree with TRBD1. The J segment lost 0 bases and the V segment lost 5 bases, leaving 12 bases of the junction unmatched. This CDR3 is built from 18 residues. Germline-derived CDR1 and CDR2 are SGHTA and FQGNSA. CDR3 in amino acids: CASSHPRRQGSSYNEQFF. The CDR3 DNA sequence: TGTGCCAGCAGCCACCCGAGAAGACAGGGGAGCTCCTACAATGAGCAGTTCTTC.

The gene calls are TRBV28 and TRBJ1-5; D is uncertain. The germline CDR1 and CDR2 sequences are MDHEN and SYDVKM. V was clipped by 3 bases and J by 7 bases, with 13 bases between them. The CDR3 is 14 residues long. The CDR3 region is CASSFSLGGQPQHF. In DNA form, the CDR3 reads TGTGCCAGCAGTTTCTCACTTGGAGGACAGCCCCAGCATTTT.

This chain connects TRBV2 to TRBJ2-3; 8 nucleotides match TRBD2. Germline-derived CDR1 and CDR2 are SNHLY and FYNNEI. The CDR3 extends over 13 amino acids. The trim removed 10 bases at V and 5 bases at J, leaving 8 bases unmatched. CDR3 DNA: TGTGCCACCAAAGGGCTAGCGGGAGATACGCAGTATTTT. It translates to CATKGLAGDTQYF.